This TCR beta chain was sequenced in a study of cytomegalovirus exposure and HLA in healthy donors. The repertoire was sequenced with immunoSEQ multiplex PCR; TCRdb's copy has only in-frame clones and lacks some. The sample lists approximately 110,000 clones; about 93% were seen once. Germline loops: CDR1 SNHLY, CDR2 FYNNEI. Losses at the gene ends were 4 bases for V and 7 bases for J; bases not matched to a gene: 14. The CDR3 extends over 18 amino acids. The V gene is TRBV2, the J gene TRBJ2-1, with 12 positions matching TRBD2. The sequenced sample was PBMCs. The sequence came from a woman aged 18-29 years in good health and CMV-seronegative. The CDR3 is CASSVPSGGAVSRNEQFF. CDR3 DNA: TGTGCCAGCAGTGTGCCTAGCGGGGGGGCAGTGAGTAGGAATGAGCAGTTCTTC.